The rows below give T cell receptor beta chains drawn from one sample of a study of immune heterogeneity within non-small cell lung tumors. TCRdb ran MiXCR on the multiplex PCR reads and lists one entry per CDR3 protein. Of 9,500 or so distinct CDR3 sequences in the sample, 26% were seen once. The sample comprised lung tumor tissue. Receptors were obtained from a woman aged 45 to 65 with non-small cell lung cancer. Both conserved end residues are part of each CDR3. D genes are given only for firm matches. Clone sizes are given selectively: once, few, many, or a class where the clone is expanded.

j_gene	abundance	d_gene	v_gene	CDR3nt	CDR3aa
TRBJ2-3	.	TRBD2	TRBV20-1	TGCAGTGCTAGGACTAGCGGTAACCTATGGGATGTATGGACAGATACGCAGTATTTT	CSARTSGNLWDVWTDTQYF
TRBJ1-4	.	TRBD1	TRBV12-3/TRBV12-4	TGTGCCAGCGGCGGGACAGACTATGAAAAACTGTTTTTT	CASGGTDYEKLFF
TRBJ1-1	.	.	TRBV29-1	TGCAGCGTTGAAGAGGCAGGACCAAACGAAGCTTTCTTT	CSVEEAGPNEAFF
TRBJ1-2	large	.	TRBV5-1	TGCGCCAGCAGGTATGATGGGACCGGACCTAACTATGGCTACACCTTC	CASRYDGTGPNYGYTF
TRBJ2-2	medium-sized	TRBD2	TRBV6-5	TGTGCCAGCAGTTACTCGGGACTAGCGGGAGGCCCAACCAACACCGGGGAGCTGTTTTTT	CASSYSGLAGGPTNTGELFF
TRBJ2-7	medium-sized	TRBD2	TRBV7-8	TGTGCCAGCAGCATAGTTAGCGGGAGGGCCGGCGAGCAGTACTTC	CASSIVSGRAGEQYF
TRBJ2-7	medium-sized	.	TRBV3-1	TGTGCCAGCAGCCAAGGAGGTACCTACGAGCAGTACTTC	CASSQGGTYEQYF
TRBJ2-5	medium-sized	TRBD1	TRBV12-3/TRBV12-4	TGTGCCAGCAGTCCGGGACAGGGGCCGAGAGAGACCCAGTACTTC	CASSPGQGPRETQYF
TRBJ2-7	many	.	TRBV6-1	TGTGCCAGCGGGGCGCAGGGTATGGGCTACGAGCAGTACTTC	CASGAQGMGYEQYF
TRBJ2-6	few	TRBD1	TRBV5-8	TGTGCCAGCAGCCGACAGGGGGTGGCCGGGGCCAACGTCCTGACTTTC	CASSRQGVAGANVLTF
TRBJ2-2	few	.	TRBV5-1	TGCGCCAGCAGCTTCGCCCCAGGGGCGTGGGACACCGGGGAGCTGTTTTTT	CASSFAPGAWDTGELFF
TRBJ1-2	medium-sized	TRBD1	TRBV6-1	TGTGCCAGCAGTTCAGGACAGGGCGGGTTTGGGTATGGCTACACCTTC	CASSSGQGGFGYGYTF
TRBJ2-2	many	.	TRBV24-1	TGTGCCGCTGGGGTCGAACTCACCGGGGAGCTGTTTTTT	CAAGVELTGELFF
TRBJ2-1	many	.	TRBV6-1	TGTGCCAGCAGTCTCCACGGGCCATACAATGAGCAGTTCTTC	CASSLHGPYNEQFF
TRBJ2-7	many	.	TRBV6-2/TRBV6-3	TGTGCCAGCAGTTACAGCTCCTACGAGCAGTACTTC	CASSYSSYEQYF